This T cell receptor beta chain was captured by sequencing in a study of radiation and T cells in renal cell carcinoma. The table came from immunoSEQ multiplex PCR; TCRdb's copy has only in-frame clones and leaves some out. The sample lists fewer than 85,000 clones, about 89% occurring once. The time point is: blood 4 weeks post-SBRT, at nephrectomy. Treatment specified: 15 Gy SBRT to primary tumor, nephrectomy 4 weeks later. The patient's renal cell carcinoma had clear cell pathology. The germline CDR1 and CDR2 sequences are MNHNS and SASEGT. J gave up 8 bases and V 7 bases, and 10 bases lay outside the gene matches. This CDR3 is built from 14 residues.

The sample consisted of blood, taken from a patient whose treatment included radiotherapy and nephrectomy. The chain recombines TRBV6-1 with TRBJ1-3, with 8 nucleotides matching TRBD1. The sequence derives from a woman aged 70-85 years with renal cell carcinoma. This CDR3 reads CASTYSQGADTIYF. The CDR3 DNA sequence: TGTGCCAGCACTTATTCCCAGGGGGCGGACACCATATATTTT.